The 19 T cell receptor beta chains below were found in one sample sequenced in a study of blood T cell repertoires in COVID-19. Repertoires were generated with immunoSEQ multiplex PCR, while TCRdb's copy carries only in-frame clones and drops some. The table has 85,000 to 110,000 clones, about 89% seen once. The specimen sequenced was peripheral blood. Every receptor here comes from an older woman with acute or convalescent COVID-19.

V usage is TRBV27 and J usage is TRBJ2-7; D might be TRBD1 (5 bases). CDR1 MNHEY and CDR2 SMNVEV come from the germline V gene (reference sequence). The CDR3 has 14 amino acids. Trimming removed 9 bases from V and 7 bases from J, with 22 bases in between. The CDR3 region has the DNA TGTGCCAGTCTTGCTCGGCAGGGCCTGGGGGAGCAGTACTTC. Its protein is CASLARQGLGEQYF.

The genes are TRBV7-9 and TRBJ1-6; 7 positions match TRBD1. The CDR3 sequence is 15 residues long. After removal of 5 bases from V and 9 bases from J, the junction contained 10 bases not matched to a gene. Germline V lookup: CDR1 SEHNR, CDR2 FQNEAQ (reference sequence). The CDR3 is CASSASRGSASPLHF. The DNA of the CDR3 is TGTGCCAGCAGCGCGTCCAGGGGGAGTGCTTCACCCCTCCACTTT. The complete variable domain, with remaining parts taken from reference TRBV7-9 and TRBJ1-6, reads DTGVSQNPRHKITKRGQNVTFRCDPISEHNRLYWYRQTLGQGPEFLTYFQNEAQLEKSRLLSDRFSAERPKGSFSTLEIQRTEQGDSAMYLCASSASRGSASPLHFGNGTRLTVT.

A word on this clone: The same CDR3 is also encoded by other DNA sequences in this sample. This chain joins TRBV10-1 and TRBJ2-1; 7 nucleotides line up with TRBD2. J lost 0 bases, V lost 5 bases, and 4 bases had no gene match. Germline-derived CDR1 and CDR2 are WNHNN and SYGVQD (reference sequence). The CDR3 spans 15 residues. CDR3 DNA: TGCGCCAGCAGTTCAGGCGGGAGCTCCTACAATGAGCAGTTCTTC. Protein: CASSSGGSSYNEQFF.

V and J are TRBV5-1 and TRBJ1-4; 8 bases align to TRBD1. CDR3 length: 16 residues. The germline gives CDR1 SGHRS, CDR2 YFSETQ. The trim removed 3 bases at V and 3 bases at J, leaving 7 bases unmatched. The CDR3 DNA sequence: TGCGCCAGCAGCTCCGGACAGGGTGTGTCTAATGAAAAACTGTTTTTT. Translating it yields CASSSGQGVSNEKLFF.

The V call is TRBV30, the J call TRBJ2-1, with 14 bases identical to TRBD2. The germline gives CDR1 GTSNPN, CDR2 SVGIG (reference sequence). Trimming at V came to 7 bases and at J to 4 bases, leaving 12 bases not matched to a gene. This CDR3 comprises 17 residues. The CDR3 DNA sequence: TGTGCCTCCCTGACACGGACTAGCGGGAGGAATTACAATGAGCAGTTCTTC. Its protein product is CASLTRTSGRNYNEQFF.

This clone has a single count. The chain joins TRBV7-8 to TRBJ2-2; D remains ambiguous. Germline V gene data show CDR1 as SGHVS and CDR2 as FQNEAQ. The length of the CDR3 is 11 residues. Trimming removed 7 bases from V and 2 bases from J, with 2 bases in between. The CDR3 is CASTNTGELFF. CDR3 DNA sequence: TGTGCCAGCACTAACACCGGGGAGCTGTTTTTT.

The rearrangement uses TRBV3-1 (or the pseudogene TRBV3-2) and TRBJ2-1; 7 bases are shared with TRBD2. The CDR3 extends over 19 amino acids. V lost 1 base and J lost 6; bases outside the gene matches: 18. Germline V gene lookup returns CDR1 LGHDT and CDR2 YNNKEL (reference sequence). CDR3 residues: CASSQGPPVRREWGNEQFF. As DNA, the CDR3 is TGTGCCAGCAGCCAAGGCCCCCCAGTCCGGCGGGAGTGGGGCAATGAGCAGTTCTTC.

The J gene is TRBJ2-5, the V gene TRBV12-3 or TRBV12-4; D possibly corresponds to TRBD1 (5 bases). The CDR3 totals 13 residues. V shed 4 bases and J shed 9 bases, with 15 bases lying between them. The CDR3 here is CASSSSGFDAQYF. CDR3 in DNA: TGTGCCAGCAGTTCTTCAGGGTTCGATGCCCAGTACTTC.

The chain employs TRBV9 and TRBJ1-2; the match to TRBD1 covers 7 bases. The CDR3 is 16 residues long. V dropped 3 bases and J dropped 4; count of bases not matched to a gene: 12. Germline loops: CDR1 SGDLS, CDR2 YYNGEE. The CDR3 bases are TGTGCCAGCAGCGCCCCGCGGGACAGTTGGGTCTATGGCTACACCTTC. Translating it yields CASSAPRDSWVYGYTF.

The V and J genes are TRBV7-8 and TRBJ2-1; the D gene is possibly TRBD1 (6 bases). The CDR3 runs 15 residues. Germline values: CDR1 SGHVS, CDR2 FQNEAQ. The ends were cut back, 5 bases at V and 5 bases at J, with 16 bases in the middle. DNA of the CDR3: TGTGCCAGCAGCCCGCGATGGGACACGAACAATGAGCAGTTCTTC. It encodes CASSPRWDTNNEQFF.

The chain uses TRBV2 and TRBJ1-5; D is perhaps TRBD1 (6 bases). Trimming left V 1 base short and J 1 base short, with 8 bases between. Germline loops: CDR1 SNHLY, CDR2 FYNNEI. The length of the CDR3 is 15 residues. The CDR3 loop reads CASSEGGQSNQPQHF. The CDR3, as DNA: TGTGCCAGCAGTGAAGGGGGACAAAGCAATCAGCCCCAGCATTTT.

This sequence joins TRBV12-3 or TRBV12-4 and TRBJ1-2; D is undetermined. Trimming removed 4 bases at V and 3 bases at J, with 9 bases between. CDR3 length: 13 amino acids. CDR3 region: CASSYRVHYGYTF. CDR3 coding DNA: TGTGCCAGCAGTTACCGGGTCCACTATGGCTACACCTTC.

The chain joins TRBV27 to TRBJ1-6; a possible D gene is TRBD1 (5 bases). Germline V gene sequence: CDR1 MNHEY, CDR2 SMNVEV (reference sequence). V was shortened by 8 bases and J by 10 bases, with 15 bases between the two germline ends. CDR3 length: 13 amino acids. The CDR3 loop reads CASSHDSTSPLHF. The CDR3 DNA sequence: TGTGCCAGCTCCCATGACAGCACCTCACCCCTCCACTTT.

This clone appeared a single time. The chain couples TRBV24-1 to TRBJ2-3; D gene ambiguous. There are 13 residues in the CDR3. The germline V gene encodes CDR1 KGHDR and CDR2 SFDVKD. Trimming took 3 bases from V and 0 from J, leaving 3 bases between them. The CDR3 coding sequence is TGTGCCACCAGTGATACTAGCACAGATACGCAGTATTTT. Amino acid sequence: CATSDTSTDTQYF.

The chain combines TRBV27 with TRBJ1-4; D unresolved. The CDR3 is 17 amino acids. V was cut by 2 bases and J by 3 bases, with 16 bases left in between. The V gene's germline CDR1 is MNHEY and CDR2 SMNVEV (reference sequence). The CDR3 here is CASSLRGGSLANEKLFF. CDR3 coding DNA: TGTGCCAGCAGTTTACGGGGAGGGAGCCTGGCTAATGAAAAACTGTTTTTT.

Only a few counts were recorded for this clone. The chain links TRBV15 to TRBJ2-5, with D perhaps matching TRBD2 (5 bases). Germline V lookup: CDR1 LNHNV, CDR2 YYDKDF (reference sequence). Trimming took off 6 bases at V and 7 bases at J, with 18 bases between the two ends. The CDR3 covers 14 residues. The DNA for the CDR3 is TGTGCCACCAGAGAGCGGAAGACACGGGGGACCCAGTACTTC. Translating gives CATRERKTRGTQYF.

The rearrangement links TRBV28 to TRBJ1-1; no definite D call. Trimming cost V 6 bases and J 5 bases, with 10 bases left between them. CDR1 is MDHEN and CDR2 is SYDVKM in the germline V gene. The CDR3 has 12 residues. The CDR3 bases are TGTGCCAGCAGCATTAAGAGGACTGAAGCTTTCTTT. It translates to CASSIKRTEAFF.

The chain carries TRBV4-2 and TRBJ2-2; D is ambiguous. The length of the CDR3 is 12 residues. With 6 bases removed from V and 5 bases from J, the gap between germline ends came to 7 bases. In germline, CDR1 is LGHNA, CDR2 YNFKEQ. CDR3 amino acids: CASSNPTGELFF. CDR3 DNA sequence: TGTGCCAGCAGTAATCCGACCGGGGAGCTGTTTTTT.

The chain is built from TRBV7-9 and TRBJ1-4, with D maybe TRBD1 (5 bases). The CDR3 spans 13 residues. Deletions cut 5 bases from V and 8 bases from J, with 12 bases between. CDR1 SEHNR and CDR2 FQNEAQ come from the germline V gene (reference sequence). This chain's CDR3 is CASSPLDTEKLFF. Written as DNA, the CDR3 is TGTGCCAGCAGCCCCCTGGACACGGAAAAACTGTTTTTT.